This entry lists 15 T cell receptor beta chains sequenced from one sample in a study of blood T cell repertoires in COVID-19. Clones were read by immunoSEQ multiplex PCR, and TCRdb kept only the in-frame ones, dropping some. This table holds approximately 190,000 clones, 80% to 95% found once. Sequencing was performed on peripheral blood. The receptors were sampled from a man between 45 and 60 years old with acute or convalescent COVID-19.

CDR3 amino acids: CASRQGGEKLFF. CDR3 bases: TGTGCCAGCAGACAGGGGGGCGAAAAACTGTTTTTT. This chain joins TRBV2 and TRBJ1-4, with TRBD1 matching over 8 bases. This CDR3 has 12 amino acids. With 6 bases clipped from V and 8 bases from J, the junction kept 2 bases outside the gene matches. Germline V gene sequence: CDR1 SNHLY, CDR2 FYNNEI.

The chain links TRBV18 to TRBJ2-3; TRBD1 matches 7 bases. V dropped 3 bases and J dropped 0; count of bases not matched to a gene: 3. The CDR3 sequence is 15 residues long. Germline CDR1 is KGHSH and CDR2 is LQKENI. The CDR3 DNA reads TGTGCCAGCTCACCCCGACAGGGTAGCACAGATACGCAGTATTTT. Amino acid sequence: CASSPRQGSTDTQYF.

This rearrangement joins TRBV3-1 (or the pseudogene TRBV3-2) to TRBJ1-6, with 8 bases lining up with TRBD1. V was pared by 2 bases and J by 11 bases, with 8 bases of the junction left unmatched. The CDR3 is made up of 15 amino acids. Per germline, CDR1 LGHDT and CDR2 YNNKEL (reference sequence). This CDR3 is CASSQSDRVKAPLHF. The CDR3 region has the DNA TGTGCCAGCAGCCAATCGGACAGGGTAAAGGCACCCCTCCACTTT.

V gene TRBV10-1 combines with J gene TRBJ2-1; 7 nucleotides match TRBD2. Trimming removed 0 bases from V and 4 bases from J; junction bases left unmatched: 6. The CDR3 runs 16 residues. Germline V lookup: CDR1 WNHNN, CDR2 SYGVQD (reference sequence). Here the CDR3 reads CASSESRASGYNEQFF. As DNA, the CDR3 is TGCGCCAGCAGTGAGTCGAGGGCTAGCGGTTACAATGAGCAGTTCTTC.

A single count supports this clone. The chain joins TRBV10-3 to TRBJ2-2, with D possibly TRBD2 on 5 matching bases. Germline CDR1 ENHRY, CDR2 SYGVKD. The CDR3 loop spans 14 amino acids. V was pared by 2 bases and J by 6 bases, with 10 bases between. The CDR3 sequence: CAISEPIGAGELFF. The CDR3 DNA sequence: TGTGCCATCAGTGAGCCAATCGGGGCCGGGGAGCTGTTTTTT.

This clone appeared once. The chain is built from TRBV5-4 and TRBJ2-5; D is ambiguous. The germline gives CDR1 SGHNT, CDR2 YYREEE (reference sequence). The CDR3 covers 15 residues. Trimming shortened V by 0 bases and J by 3 bases, and 12 bases separated the two germline ends. The CDR3 sequence is CASSLVSDLKETQYF. CDR3 nucleotide sequence: TGTGCCAGCAGCTTGGTTTCCGACTTAAAAGAGACCCAGTACTTC.

The V gene is TRBV15, the J gene TRBJ1-6, with D unresolved. The length of the CDR3 is 15 residues. Germline CDR1 is LNHNV and CDR2 is YYDKDF (reference sequence). The V and J ends lost 1 base and 6 bases respectively, with 10 bases between them. The CDR3 is CATSRVDTGNSPLHF. Written as DNA, the CDR3 is TGTGCCACCAGCAGAGTTGACACCGGTAATTCACCCCTCCACTTT.

The gene calls are TRBV27 and TRBJ1-1, with D possibly matching TRBD1 (6 bases). This CDR3 is built from 14 residues. Per germline, CDR1 MNHEY and CDR2 SMNVEV (reference sequence). Trimming stripped 6 bases from V and 6 bases from J, with 17 bases between. The CDR3 DNA is TGTGCCAGCAGAGAAACAGGGTACGGGCCTGAAGCTTTCTTT. Translated: CASRETGYGPEAFF.

The CDR3 DNA sequence: TGTGCCATCAGTGAATTACAGGGGACTCAAGAGACCCAGTACTTC. Amino acid sequence: CAISELQGTQETQYF. The gene calls are TRBV10-3 and TRBJ2-5; D is perhaps TRBD1 (7 bases). The length of the CDR3 is 15 residues. Germline V CDR1 and CDR2: ENHRY, SYGVKD. V was pared by 3 bases and J by 2 bases, with 13 bases between.

The chain carries TRBV6-5 and TRBJ2-7; D is ambiguous. Looked up from germline, CDR1 is MNHEY and CDR2 is SVGAGI. V lost 10 bases and J lost 3, with 10 bases in between. There are 11 residues in the CDR3. CDR3 DNA sequence: TGTGCCACCCAGGCTAACTACGAGCAGTACGTC. Translated: CATQANYEQYV.

The chain combines TRBV19 with TRBJ1-6, with D possibly being TRBD1 (5 bases). Germline-derived CDR1 and CDR2 are LNHDA and SQIVND (reference sequence). V dropped 3 bases and J dropped 9 bases, with 9 bases sitting between them. The CDR3 is 13 residues long. The CDR3 loop reads CASSIKQGSPLHF. For the CDR3, the DNA is TGTGCCAGTAGTATTAAGCAGGGTTCACCCCTCCACTTT.

The chain couples TRBV4-1 to TRBJ2-5; tentatively, D is TRBD2 (7 bases). V lost 4 bases to trimming and J lost 2 bases, with 26 bases between them. Germline V gene data show CDR1 as MGHRA and CDR2 as YSYEKL. This CDR3 spans 19 amino acids. The CDR3: CASSPLFGRGPIRQETQYF. The DNA of the CDR3 is TGCGCCAGCAGCCCCCTCTTCGGGCGGGGGCCGATTCGACAAGAGACCCAGTACTTC.

This clone was observed once. This chain links TRBV6-2 or TRBV6-3 with TRBJ1-4; 8 bases map to TRBD1. Germline V gene data show CDR1 as MNHEY and CDR2 as SVGEGT. Losses at the gene ends were 6 bases for V and 8 bases for J; bases not matched to a gene: 11. This CDR3 has 15 residues. This chain's CDR3 is CASSEPDRDSEKLFF. The CDR3 bases are TGTGCCAGCAGCGAACCGGACAGGGATAGCGAAAAACTGTTTTTT.

The CDR3 sequence is CASSLFQGNSPLHF. The CDR3 coding sequence is TGTGCCAGCAGTTTATTCCAGGGTAATTCACCCCTCCACTTT. This chain connects TRBV27 to TRBJ1-6, with TRBD1 as a possible D gene (5 bases). Germline CDR1 and CDR2: MNHEY and SMNVEV (reference sequence). Trimming removed 1 base from V and 6 bases from J, with 7 bases in between. This CDR3 comprises 14 residues.

This chain joins TRBV2 and TRBJ1-1; D might be TRBD1 (5 bases). CDR1 is SNHLY and CDR2 is FYNNEI in the germline V gene. The CDR3 is 11 amino acids. The germline V and J ends were trimmed by 9 bases and 8 bases, with 13 bases remaining between them. CDR3 in amino acids: CASGWRDEAFF. For the CDR3, the DNA is TGTGCCAGTGGCTGGAGGGACGAAGCTTTCTTT. The full variable domain, rest sourced from reference TRBV2 and TRBJ1-1, is EPEVTQTPSHQVTQMGQEVILRCVPISNHLYFYWYRQILGQKVEFLVSFYNNEISEKSEIFDDQFSVERPDGSNFTLKIRSTKLEDSAMYFCASGWRDEAFFGQGTRLTVV.